Presented here are 11 T cell receptor beta chains from one specimen sequenced in a study of T cells expressing NK-cell markers. Using the 5' RACE reads, TCRdb records one entry per CDR3 protein without DNA. In all, the sample yields 350,000 to 400,000 distinct CDR3 sequences. The source material was blood T cells: a sorted CD56 or NKG2C T cell subset, CD4+ or CD8+ T cells, or bulk PBMC T cells (not recorded which). The receptor source for this set is a woman aged 50 to 65 in good health.

The CDR3 region is CASSLGAGGNNEQFF. The J gene is TRBJ2-1, the V gene TRBV5-6; the TCRdb call, TRBD2, lacks DNA for checking. CDR1 and CDR2 (germline): SGHDT, YYEEEE. The CDR3 has 15 residues.

The V and J genes are TRBV3-1 and TRBJ2-7; the D call from TCRdb, TRBD1, cannot be confirmed without DNA. There are 15 residues in the CDR3. In germline, CDR1 is LGHDT, CDR2 YNNKEL (reference sequence). The CDR3 loop is CASSQRGTPFYEQYF.

The chain uses TRBV29-1 and TRBJ2-5; the TCRdb call, TRBD1, lacks DNA for checking. Germline V gene sequence: CDR1 SQVTM, CDR2 ANQGSEA. CDR3 length equals 12 residues. The CDR3 protein is CSALQGRETQYF. The whole variable domain, filled in from reference TRBV29-1 and TRBJ2-5, reads SAVISQKPSRDICQRGTSLTIQCQVDSQVTMMFWYRQQPGQSLTLIATANQGSEATYESGFVIDKFPISRPNLTFSTLTVSNMSPEDSSIYLCSALQGRETQYFGPGTRLLVL.

The rearrangement joins TRBV20-1 to TRBJ2-1. Germline values: CDR1 DFQATT, CDR2 SNEGSKA (reference sequence). This CDR3 spans 15 amino acids. CDR3 sequence: CSAIVGAGPYNEQFF.

The V call is TRBV7-9, the J call TRBJ2-1. Per germline, CDR1 SEHNR and CDR2 FQNEAQ (reference sequence). The CDR3 length is 15 residues. CDR3: CASSPRSKFDNEQFF.

V and J are TRBV29-1 and TRBJ2-1; there is no DNA to check the TCRdb D call of TRBD1. The CDR3 is made up of 16 amino acids. Germline V CDR1 and CDR2: SQVTM, ANQGSEA. CDR3 sequence reads: CSVGQGARTNYNEQFF.

The chain joins TRBV27 to TRBJ1-5; TCRdb designates TRBD1, a call that cannot be tested without DNA. The CDR3 consists of 17 residues. In germline, CDR1 is MNHEY, CDR2 SMNVEV (reference sequence). This chain's CDR3 is CASSLSIGTGGVQPQHF.

This sequence joins TRBV11-2 and TRBJ2-2. Germline V gives CDR1 SGHAT, CDR2 FQNNGV. This CDR3 comprises 13 residues. This CDR3 is CASSSIHAGELFF.

The chain couples TRBV7-6 to TRBJ1-1. The CDR3 sequence is 13 residues long. Germline V gene data show CDR1 as SGHVS and CDR2 as FNYEAQ. The CDR3 protein is CASSLNPSTEAFF.

This chain joins TRBV20-1 and TRBJ2-5; the D call from TCRdb, TRBD2, cannot be confirmed without DNA. The CDR3 is made up of 14 amino acids. Germline CDR1 and CDR2: DFQATT and SNEGSKA (reference sequence). The CDR3 sequence is CSATRDSRWETQYF.

This chain links TRBV20-1 with TRBJ2-1; checking the TCRdb D call of TRBD2 is not possible without DNA. Germline V gives CDR1 DFQATT, CDR2 SNEGSKA (reference sequence). This CDR3 has 16 amino acids. CDR3 sequence: CSASGRAMLSLNEQFF.